This is a list of T cell receptor beta chains from one sample in a study of shared clonotypes between healthy human individuals. TCRdb keeps only in-frame clones here, not all; method: immunoSEQ multiplex PCR. The profile shows more than 2,000,000 clones, approximately 93% of them singletons. Sequenced: naive CD4+ T cells from PBMCs. The receptor set was obtained from a man younger than 30 in good health. Some clones in this sample may be carry-over from other donors' samples. The CDR3 runs from the conserved cysteine through the conserved F or W. The D gene is left open where the match is weak. Clone size appears in some rows only: once, few, many, or a class for an expanded clone.

len	v_gene	abundance	j_gene	d_gene	CDR3aa	CDR3nt
13	TRBV30	once	TRBJ2-7	TRBD1	CAWRVTGTYEQYF	TGTGCCTGGAGGGTGACAGGGACCTACGAGCAGTACTTC
13	TRBV6-1	-	TRBJ1-2	TRBD1	CASTGQETYGYTF	TGTGCCAGCACCGGACAGGAAACCTATGGCTACACCTTC
17	TRBV15	-	TRBJ2-1	TRBD2	CATRPRGTSGLHNEQFF	TGTGCCACCAGGCCTAGGGGGACTAGCGGGCTCCACAATGAGCAGTTCTTC
12	TRBV28	-	TRBJ1-1	-	CASTTVNTEAFF	TGTGCCAGCACTACGGTGAACACTGAAGCTTTCTTT
16	TRBV11-2	-	TRBJ2-5	-	CASSLALQGPGETQYF	TGTGCCAGCAGCTTAGCTCTTCAGGGGCCGGGAGAGACCCAGTACTTC
15	TRBV7-3	-	TRBJ1-1	-	CASSLGIGMNTEAFF	TGTGCCAGCAGCTTAGGGATTGGTATGAACACTGAAGCTTTCTTT
15	TRBV6-1	once	TRBJ1-1	-	CASSVRGRINTEAFF	TGTGCCAGCAGTGTAAGAGGACGGATAAACACTGAAGCTTTCTTT
15	TRBV4-3	once	TRBJ2-3	TRBD2	CASSQREGRADTQYF	TGCGCCAGCAGCCAACGGGAGGGACGGGCAGATACGCAGTATTTT
14	TRBV6-6	-	TRBJ1-4	TRBD1	CASSSGGLNEKLFF	TGTGCCAGCAGCTCAGGGGGTCTGAATGAAAAACTGTTTTTT
13	TRBV28	-	TRBJ2-7	TRBD1	CASSGTGVDEQYF	TGTGCCAGCAGCGGGACAGGGGTCGACGAGCAGTACTTC
15	TRBV4-2	-	TRBJ2-3	TRBD1	CASSRTGVTTDTQYF	TGTGCCAGCAGCCGGACAGGGGTCACCACAGATACGCAGTATTTT
13	TRBV19	-	TRBJ1-5	-	CASSPPGSQPQHF	TGTGCCAGTAGTCCCCCGGGGTCTCAGCCCCAGCATTTT